These T cell receptor beta chains were read from a single sample in a study of cytotoxic CD8 clonotypes in ibrutinib-treated CLL. Clones were sequenced by immunoSEQ multiplex PCR, and TCRdb holds only the in-frame ones, with some missing. The data contain 50,000 to 60,000 clones, roughly 80% of them singletons. The starting material was PBMCs, obtained after 24 months of ibrutinib treatment. These receptor sequences come from a human donor with chronic lymphocytic leukemia. CDR3s include the opening cysteine and the closing phenylalanine or tryptophan. D genes are given only for firm matches. Part of the rows lack a size; the others show once, few, many or a class for expanded clones.

v_gene	abundance	d_gene	j_gene	CDR3nt	CDR3aa
TRBV28	NA	TRBD1	TRBJ2-3	TGTGCCAGCAGTTTAGGGCAGGGGGCTAATACGCAGTATTTT	CASSLGQGANTQYF
TRBV7-9	NA	TRBD1	TRBJ1-5	TGTGCCAGCAGCTTGTTTGACAGGGGCAATCAGCCCCAGCATTTT	CASSLFDRGNQPQHF
TRBV12-1	NA	NA	TRBJ1-5	TGTGCCAGCAGCCTCGGTGGGCGCAATCAGCCCCAGCATTTT	CASSLGGRNQPQHF
TRBV6-4	medium-sized	NA	TRBJ2-3	TGTGCCAGCAGTGACTCCCCCACAGATACGCAGTATTTT	CASSDSPTDTQYF
TRBV11-2	NA	NA	TRBJ2-1	TGTGCCAGCAGCCCTCAGACTGAAAACAATGAGCAGTTCTTC	CASSPQTENNEQFF
TRBV9	NA	NA	TRBJ2-5	TGTGCCAGCAGCGTAGAGCATGCCACTCTAGAGACCCAGTACTTC	CASSVEHATLETQYF
TRBV18	NA	NA	TRBJ2-1	TGTGCCAGCTCACCAATAACGTTGACAGTTTACAATGAGCAGTTCTTC	CASSPITLTVYNEQFF
TRBV11-2	NA	NA	TRBJ1-1	TGTGCCAGCAGCAACCACAGGGCTAGAACGGCTGAAGCTTTCTTT	CASSNHRARTAEAFF
TRBV6-1	NA	TRBD2	TRBJ2-1	TGTGCCAGCACCTCGGGACTACTCGACAATGAGCAGTTCTTC	CASTSGLLDNEQFF
TRBV15	NA	NA	TRBJ2-7	TGTGCCACCAGCAGAGGGAAGTACGAGCAGTACTTC	CATSRGKYEQYF
TRBV7-2	NA	NA	TRBJ2-7	TGTGCCAGCAGCTCCGACTCGAGCTCCTACGAGCAGTACTTC	CASSSDSSSYEQYF
TRBV30	NA	TRBD2	TRBJ2-1	TGTGCCTGGGTATCCTCAGGTCGCCTTAGCGGGAGGGCCATGAATGAGCAGTTCTTC	CAWVSSGRLSGRAMNEQFF
TRBV29-1	NA	NA	TRBJ1-4	TGCAGCGTCCCCGGCGGGGGGGGCACTAATGAAAAACTGTTTTTT	CSVPGGGGTNEKLFF
TRBV6-5	NA	TRBD1	TRBJ1-1	TGTGCCAGCACTAAAGGGGGCGCGGGAACTGAAGCTTTCTTT	CASTKGGAGTEAFF
TRBV6-6	once	NA	TRBJ1-2	TGTGCCGCGTCCGGGACGGAGTCTGGCTACACCTTC	CAASGTESGYTF
TRBV19	NA	NA	TRBJ2-2	TGTGCCAGTAGGTGGCCGGGAAGGCAAACGAACACCGGGGAGCTGTTTTTT	CASRWPGRQTNTGELFF
TRBV5-6	NA	TRBD1	TRBJ2-4	TGTGCCAGCAGTCTTAACAGGGGGCCGGCCAACATTCAGTACTTC	CASSLNRGPANIQYF
TRBV18	NA	NA	TRBJ1-2	TGTGCCAGCTCACCACCGCAGACCCTTTGGCACACCTTC	CASSPPQTLWHTF
TRBV21-1	NA	NA	TRBJ1-5	TGTGCCAGCAGCAAATCACAGCCCCAGCATTTT	CASSKSQPQHF
TRBV2	NA	TRBD1	TRBJ1-5	TGTGCCAGCAATCCCAGGGGGCGCAATCAGCCCCAGCATTTT	CASNPRGRNQPQHF
TRBV2	few	NA	TRBJ2-3	TGTGCCAGCAGTGAAGCGCTTCCCCAAAAGAATACGCAGTATTTT	CASSEALPQKNTQYF
TRBV29-1	once	NA	TRBJ1-4	TGCAGCGTTGCAAGCCGGGGTTGGGGGGCGGGTGAAAAACTGTTTTTT	CSVASRGWGAGEKLFF
TRBV7-2	NA	NA	TRBJ2-7	TGTGCCAGCAGCTTAGATATGGTCTCGTACTTC	CASSLDMVSYF
TRBV6-1	NA	NA	TRBJ1-5	TGTGCCAGCAGCAATGGGGGAGGCCAGCCCCAGCATTTT	CASSNGGGQPQHF
TRBV30	NA	NA	TRBJ1-3	TGTGCCTCTTCGGAATCGATAGGAAACACCATATATTTT	CASSESIGNTIYF